One sample yielded the 32 T cell receptor beta chains listed below, sequenced in a study of T cell responses to AZD1222 COVID-19 vaccine. Repertoires were generated with immunoSEQ multiplex PCR, while TCRdb's copy carries only in-frame clones and drops some. This sample has about 110,000 clones, with around 83% found just once. Specimen: peripheral blood, collected on day 0 of AZD1222 vaccination. The receptors come from an adult in good health.

DNA of the CDR3: TGTGCCAGCACCCCAGGGAGCTCCTATAATTCACCCCTCCACTTT. Protein product: CASTPGSSYNSPLHF. V and J are TRBV6-5 and TRBJ1-6; TRBD1 is a possible D gene (5 bases). Germline values: CDR1 MNHEY, CDR2 SVGAGI. CDR3 length: 15 residues. The V gene lost 7 bases and the J gene lost 0 bases, with 10 bases spanning the gap.

The J gene is TRBJ1-4, the V gene TRBV4-1; D gene uncertain. CDR3 length: 12 amino acids. Trimming removed 3 bases at V and 5 bases at J, with 4 bases between. Germline V lookup: CDR1 MGHRA, CDR2 YSYEKL. The CDR3 protein is CASSQRNEKLFF. The DNA of the CDR3 is TGCGCCAGCAGCCAGAGGAATGAAAAACTGTTTTTT.

This clone was detected only a few times. This chain joins TRBV27 and TRBJ1-5, with a weak D call TRBD1 (6 bases). Trimming removed 1 base from V and 7 bases from J, with 17 bases in between. This CDR3 has 16 amino acids. The germline V gene encodes CDR1 MNHEY and CDR2 SMNVEV (reference sequence). CDR3 DNA: TGTGCCAGCAGTTTATTTTTCAGGGGAGGGATCCAGCCCCAGCATTTT. It specifies CASSLFFRGGIQPQHF.

The chain joins TRBV19 to TRBJ1-6, with 9 bases matching TRBD1. The V gene's germline CDR1 is LNHDA and CDR2 SQIVND (reference sequence). After removal of 6 bases from V and 7 bases from J, the junction contained 7 bases not matched to a gene. The CDR3 runs 15 residues. CDR3 in amino acids: CASSPQDRGNSPLHF. The CDR3 bases are TGTGCCAGTAGCCCCCAGGACAGGGGAAATTCACCCCTCCACTTT.

The rearrangement uses TRBV27 and TRBJ1-2; D is uncertain. The V end was cut by 3 bases, the J end by 0 bases, with 8 bases between. The CDR3 contains 14 residues. Germline CDR1 reads MNHEY; CDR2 reads SMNVEV (reference sequence). The CDR3 nucleotides are TGTGCCAGCAGTTTGACGGGCCCTAACTATGGCTACACCTTC. This translates into CASSLTGPNYGYTF.

The rearrangement uses TRBV7-2 and TRBJ1-2; 8 nucleotides match TRBD1. CDR3 length equals 14 residues. Germline assignment: CDR1 SGHTA and CDR2 FQGNSA. V trimming: 5 bases; J trimming: 6 bases; junction bases outside the gene matches: 8. In DNA form, the CDR3 reads TGTGCCAGCAGCACCCGACAGGGGCGGGATGGCTACACCTTC. Translation: CASSTRQGRDGYTF.

The V and J genes are TRBV19 and TRBJ1-6; TRBD1 might be the D (5 bases). The V end lost 7 bases, the J end lost 0 bases, and 13 bases lay between the germline ends. The germline CDR1 and CDR2 sequences are LNHDA and SQIVND (reference sequence). The CDR3 consists of 16 residues. CDR3 residues: CASNPGPSSYNSPLHF. As DNA, the CDR3 is TGTGCCAGTAACCCAGGGCCTAGCTCCTATAATTCACCCCTCCACTTT.

This chain links TRBV27 with TRBJ2-5; 10 bases are a match to TRBD1. Germline V lookup: CDR1 MNHEY, CDR2 SMNVEV (reference sequence). The CDR3 is 17 amino acids. V was pared by 3 bases and J by 3 bases, with 10 bases of the junction left unmatched. The CDR3 here is CASSFRDRGRVEETQYF. The CDR3 DNA is TGTGCCAGCAGTTTCCGGGACAGGGGCCGTGTGGAAGAGACCCAGTACTTC.

The chain employs TRBV29-1 and TRBJ1-1; unclear D gene. CDR3 length: 13 residues. V was shortened by 5 bases and J by 7 bases, with 17 bases between the two germline ends. Germline V gives CDR1 SQVTM, CDR2 ANQGSEA. CDR3 loop: CSVLPRERGEAFF. CDR3 nucleotides: TGCAGCGTTCTACCTCGGGAGCGCGGTGAAGCTTTCTTT.

The chain is built from TRBV12-3 or TRBV12-4 and TRBJ1-5; D is undetermined. This CDR3 contains 13 residues. Trimming took 7 bases from V and 2 from J, leaving 9 bases between them. For the CDR3, the DNA is TGTGCCAGCAAGGGATTCGGCAATCAGCCCCAGCATTTT. This translates into CASKGFGNQPQHF.

The chain has TRBV5-6 and TRBJ2-1; possible D gene TRBD1, 6 bases. Trimming pared 1 base from V and 7 bases from J, leaving 18 bases between. Germline V gene data show CDR1 as SGHDT and CDR2 as YYEEEE. This CDR3 spans 16 amino acids. CDR3 loop: CASSLLVGAKGNEQFF. The CDR3 DNA is TGTGCCAGCAGCTTGTTGGTGGGGGCAAAGGGGAATGAGCAGTTCTTC.

This chain connects TRBV4-1 to TRBJ1-3, with D unclear. The CDR3 loop spans 13 amino acids. V shed 1 base and J shed 4 bases, with 5 bases lying between them. CDR1 is MGHRA and CDR2 is YSYEKL in the germline V gene. The chain's CDR3 is CASSQGGGNTIYF. CDR3 coding DNA: TGCGCCAGCAGCCAAGGAGGGGGAAACACCATATATTTT.

This chain links TRBV11-2 with TRBJ1-1; a weak D match, TRBD1 (6 bases). CDR3 size: 14 residues. V dropped 5 bases and J dropped 11 bases, with 21 bases sitting between them. Per germline, CDR1 SGHAT and CDR2 FQNNGV. The CDR3 DNA reads as TGTGCCAGCAGCATTAACGAGGGGGTCGGAATGGCTTTCTTT. Its protein product is CASSINEGVGMAFF.

This clone was counted a few times. The chain uses TRBV18 and TRBJ1-1, with D possibly being TRBD1 (6 bases). Trimming removed 3 bases at V and 5 bases at J, with 13 bases between. The CDR3 covers 14 residues. The germline V gene has CDR1 KGHSH and CDR2 LQKENI. CDR3 in DNA: TGTGCCAGCTCACCTAGCATAACAGGGACTGAAGCTTTCTTT. Its protein product is CASSPSITGTEAFF.

The CDR3 DNA follows: TGTGCCAGCAGGCAAGGACGGGAAGCTTTCTTT. Protein sequence: CASRQGREAFF. The V call is TRBV27, the J call TRBJ1-1; D uncertain. Germline loops: CDR1 MNHEY, CDR2 SMNVEV (reference sequence). V lost 6 bases, J lost 8 bases, and 10 bases lay in between. The CDR3 spans 11 residues.

The chain couples TRBV19 to TRBJ2-2; tentative D call: TRBD2 (6 bases). The length of the CDR3 is 13 residues. Germline V gives CDR1 LNHDA, CDR2 SQIVND (reference sequence). Trimming shortened V by 9 bases and J by 5 bases, and 13 bases separated the two germline ends. CDR3 sequence: CASTTAGTGELFF. The CDR3 DNA follows: TGTGCCAGCACGACGGCGGGAACCGGGGAGCTGTTTTTT.

This clone was picked up one time. V usage is TRBV7-2 and J usage is TRBJ1-2; the D is unclear. The germline V and J ends were trimmed by 1 base and 5 bases, with 5 bases remaining between them. The CDR3 covers 12 residues. Germline CDR1 and CDR2: SGHTA and FQGNSA. CDR3 loop: CASSLGAYGYTF. CDR3 coding DNA: TGTGCCAGCAGCTTAGGGGCGTATGGCTACACCTTC.

This clone was seen a single time. The chain is built from TRBV7-8 and TRBJ2-5; 13 nucleotides agree with TRBD2. The germline V gene has CDR1 SGHVS and CDR2 FQNEAQ. This CDR3 region has 15 residues. J lost 1 base, V lost 8 bases, and 4 bases had no gene match. CDR3 coding DNA: TGTGCCAGCGGAAGACTAGCGGGGGGCCAAGAGACCCAGTACTTC. Translating gives CASGRLAGGQETQYF. Looking up the rest from reference TRBV7-8 and TRBJ2-5 gives the full variable domain: GAGVSQSPRYKVAKRGQDVALRCDPISGHVSLFWYQQALGQGPEFLTYFQNEAQLDKSGLPSDRFFAERPEGSVSTLKIQRTQQEDSAVYLCASGRLAGGQETQYFGPGTRLLVL.

V usage is TRBV5-1 and J usage is TRBJ1-1; TRBD1 might be the D (6 bases). The V and J ends lost 0 bases and 4 bases respectively, with 10 bases between them. Germline loops: CDR1 SGHRS, CDR2 YFSETQ. The CDR3 extends over 14 amino acids. The CDR3 sequence is CASSLVQGRTEAFF. The CDR3 region has the DNA TGCGCCAGCAGCTTGGTGCAGGGGCGCACTGAAGCTTTCTTT.

As DNA, the CDR3 is TGTGCCTGGACTCCGGTGTGGGGGGCTAAACCGGATAACTATGGCTACACCTTC. Residues: CAWTPVWGAKPDNYGYTF. V usage is TRBV30 and J usage is TRBJ1-2; D possibly corresponds to TRBD1 (6 bases). The V gene lost 4 bases and the J gene lost 1 base, with 25 bases spanning the gap. The CDR3 is made up of 18 amino acids. CDR1 and CDR2 (germline): GTSNPN, SVGIG (reference sequence).

The chain couples TRBV19 to TRBJ2-7, with 11 bases fitting TRBD2. CDR1 and CDR2 from the germline V gene are LNHDA and SQIVND (reference sequence). The CDR3 runs to 16 residues. V trimming: 5 bases; J trimming: 0 bases; junction bases outside the gene matches: 6. The CDR3 region has the DNA TGTGCCAGTAGTCCACGCGGGACTAGCGGCTCCTACGAGCAGTACTTC. This codes for CASSPRGTSGSYEQYF.

In this sample, this clone turned up once. The chain carries TRBV29-1 and TRBJ1-1; possibly TRBD1 for D (5 bases). Germline V lookup: CDR1 SQVTM, CDR2 ANQGSEA. V lost 0 bases to trimming and J lost 11 bases, with 13 bases between them. This CDR3 has 12 amino acids. The CDR3 here is CSVEDRGSWAFF. In nucleotides, the CDR3 is TGCAGCGTTGAAGATCGGGGCAGCTGGGCTTTCTTT.

The rearrangement joins TRBV6-1 to TRBJ1-4, with TRBD1 matching over 9 bases. The CDR3 totals 15 residues. The germline CDR1 and CDR2 sequences are MNHNS and SASEGT. The junction had 4 bases not matched to a gene; V was cut back by 3 bases and J by 5 bases. CDR3 protein: CASSDPGQGNEKLFF. For the CDR3, the DNA is TGTGCCAGCAGTGACCCGGGACAGGGAAATGAAAAACTGTTTTTT.

This clone was found a few times. The chain couples TRBV19 to TRBJ2-3; 8 nucleotides align to TRBD1. The CDR3 covers 16 residues. V lost 4 bases, J lost 2 bases, and 8 bases stayed unmatched. Per the germline V gene, CDR1 is LNHDA and CDR2 is SQIVND (reference sequence). The CDR3 protein is CASSKRQGRYTDTQYF. As DNA, the CDR3 is TGTGCCAGTAGTAAACGACAGGGGCGTTACACAGATACGCAGTATTTT. Drawing the rest from reference TRBV19 and TRBJ2-3, the complete variable domain is DGGITQSPKYLFRKEGQNVTLSCEQNLNHDAMYWYRQDPGQGLRLIYYSQIVNDFQKGDIAEGYSVSREKKESFPLTVTSAQKNPTAFYLCASSKRQGRYTDTQYFGPGTRLTVL.

The rearrangement links TRBV6-5 to TRBJ2-3, with D maybe TRBD2 (5 bases). This CDR3 is built from 14 residues. Germline V CDR1 and CDR2: MNHEY, SVGAGI. V shed 8 bases and J shed 4 bases, with 16 bases lying between them. The CDR3 coding sequence is TGTGCCAGCGGACCCCCGGGAATGGCAGATACGCAGTATTTT. Translation gives CASGPPGMADTQYF.

The chain has TRBV27 and TRBJ2-2; tentatively, D is TRBD1 (6 bases). Germline V lookup: CDR1 MNHEY, CDR2 SMNVEV (reference sequence). Trimming took 0 bases from V and 3 from J, leaving 14 bases between them. The CDR3 runs to 17 residues. The CDR3 sequence: CASSLSIGTGYTGELFF. The CDR3 DNA sequence: TGTGCCAGCAGTTTATCGATCGGCACAGGGTACACCGGGGAGCTGTTTTTT.

The chain joins TRBV6-2 or TRBV6-3 to TRBJ2-2; 8 bases are a match to TRBD2. Unmatched junction bases numbered 7, after V lost 6 bases and J lost 4 bases. The CDR3 consists of 15 residues. Germline V gene lookup returns CDR1 MNHEY and CDR2 SVGEGT. The CDR3 loop is CASSPAGGFTGELFF. The CDR3 coding sequence is TGTGCCAGCAGCCCCGCGGGGGGCTTCACCGGGGAGCTGTTTTTT.

This clone is a singleton in its sample. This rearrangement joins TRBV6-1 to TRBJ2-7, with D perhaps matching TRBD1 (6 bases). This CDR3 comprises 11 residues. The V and J ends lost 2 bases and 11 bases respectively, with 10 bases between them. Germline CDR1 is MNHNS and CDR2 is SASEGT. CDR3 sequence: CASSELGTKYF. The CDR3 nucleotides read TGTGCCAGCAGTGAACTGGGGACAAAGTACTTC.

This clone was counted once. The V call is TRBV6-2 or TRBV6-3, the J call TRBJ1-6; D is undetermined. Trimming left V 4 bases short and J 8 bases short, with 6 bases between. The CDR3 runs to 12 residues. The V gene's germline CDR1 is MNHEY and CDR2 SVGEGT. The CDR3 loop reads CASSLGDSPLHF. CDR3 nucleotide sequence: TGTGCCAGCAGTTTAGGCGATTCACCCCTCCACTTT.

The chain uses TRBV19 and TRBJ1-2; D ambiguous. This CDR3 spans 11 amino acids. V lost 9 bases and J lost 2, with 7 bases in between. Germline values: CDR1 LNHDA, CDR2 SQIVND (reference sequence). In DNA form, the CDR3 reads TGTGCCAGCGGAACCAACTATGGCTACACCTTC. Its translation: CASGTNYGYTF. Based on the CDR3 plus reference TRBV19 and TRBJ1-2, the full variable domain is DGGITQSPKYLFRKEGQNVTLSCEQNLNHDAMYWYRQDPGQGLRLIYYSQIVNDFQKGDIAEGYSVSREKKESFPLTVTSAQKNPTAFYLCASGTNYGYTFGSGTRLTVV.

The J gene is TRBJ2-5, the V gene TRBV7-2; 9 nucleotides agree with TRBD2. Germline V lookup: CDR1 SGHTA, CDR2 FQGNSA. The CDR3 has 18 amino acids. The V segment lost 0 bases and the J segment 4 bases; nucleotides outside the gene matches: 12. The CDR3 sequence: CASSLALLAGGPLETQYF. The CDR3, as DNA: TGTGCCAGCAGCTTAGCGCTCTTGGCGGGGGGGCCGTTAGAGACCCAGTACTTC.

The J gene is TRBJ1-2, the V gene TRBV6-5, with 9 positions matching TRBD1. Germline loops: CDR1 MNHEY, CDR2 SVGAGI. This CDR3 is built from 15 residues. V lost 7 bases, J lost 3 bases, and 9 bases stayed unmatched. The CDR3 is CASTGTGHVDYGYTF. As DNA, the CDR3 is TGTGCCAGCACCGGGACAGGGCATGTTGACTATGGCTACACCTTC.